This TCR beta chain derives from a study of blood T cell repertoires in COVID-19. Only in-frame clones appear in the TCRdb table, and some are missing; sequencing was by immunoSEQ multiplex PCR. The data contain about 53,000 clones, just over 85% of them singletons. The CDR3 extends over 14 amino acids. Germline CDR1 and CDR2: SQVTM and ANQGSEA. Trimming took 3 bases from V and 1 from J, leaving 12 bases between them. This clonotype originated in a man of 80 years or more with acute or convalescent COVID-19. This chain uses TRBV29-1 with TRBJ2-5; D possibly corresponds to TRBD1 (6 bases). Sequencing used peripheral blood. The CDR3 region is CSVESMGAQETQYF. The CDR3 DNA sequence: TGCAGCGTTGAGTCTATGGGGGCCCAAGAGACCCAGTACTTC.